This TCR beta chain was identified in a study of tumor and adjacent non-tumor tissue in lung cancer. Study as a whole: Patients comprised about a dozen adenocarcinoma, a couple of squamous cell carcinoma and 1 small cell lung cancer. Each sample yielded about 4.17 million productive TCRbeta reads on average.

The ends lost 5 bases at V and 9 bases at J; junction bases unmatched: 10. Germline lookup yields CDR1 SGHAT and CDR2 FQNNGV. CDR3 length: 14 residues. TCRbeta libraries were built with three rounds of nested PCR, modified from ARM-PCR. TCRdb re-called the multiplex PCR reads with MiXCR, one entry per CDR3 protein. The sample records approximately 120,000 distinct CDR3 sequences, about 75% being singletons. This clonotype was found once. RNA was extracted from bulk tissue without any cell sorting. Sequences were obtained from lung tumor tissue. The rearrangement links TRBV11-2 to TRBJ2-5; TRBD1 aligns across 9 bases. The receptor comes from a woman aged 55-70 years with non-small cell lung cancer. The CDR3 nucleotides are TGTGCCAGCAGCGTCGGGACAGGGCGTGAGTCCCAGTACTTC. Translated: CASSVGTGRESQYF.